Reported below is one T cell receptor (beta chain). What it recognizes is unknown. Germline CDR1 reads GTSNPN; CDR2 reads SVGIG (reference sequence). The CDR3 extends over 14 amino acids. Trimming took 2 bases from V and 6 from J; bases not matched to a gene: 7. Only in-frame clones appear in the TCRdb table, and some are missing; sequencing was by immunoSEQ multiplex PCR. In the table there are around 2,000 clones, under 90% of which are singletons. The data stem from a study of chemoradiotherapy in HPV16-positive cancers. Study background: Functional T-cell assays on two HPV16-positive patients' cells defined candidate HPV-specific clones and common TCR motifs.

Study outcomes and limitations: HPV-specific T cells were functionally defined from only a couple of HPV16-positive patients. During treatment, candidate HPV-specific clones and E7-related motifs expanded in tumor.

The V and J genes are TRBV30 and TRBJ1-5; 7 bases line up with TRBD1. This sequence originates from a human donor with HPV-associated anogenital cancer. The sequencing used tumor tissue, collected from a patient who underwent chemoradiotherapy. The CDR3 nucleotides are TGTGCCTGGAGTCCGACAGGGCCTCGTCAGCCCCAGCATTTT. Translation: CAWSPTGPRQPQHF.